Below, 26 T cell receptor beta chains from the same sample are listed, as sequenced in a study of vaccination and CD4 T cells after COVID-19. Treatment given: roughly 10-day PBMC culture with coronavirus spike peptide pools or control peptides (ViraFEST assay). The Oncomine TCR Beta short-read assay sequenced DNA from cultured CD4+ T cells. TCRdb reprocessed the PCR reads via MiXCR and lists one record per CDR3 protein. The data hold about 13,000 distinct CDR3 sequences, with under 80% observed a single time. These receptors are not linked to any known antigen. The material sequenced was CD4+ T cells from blood, cultured in vitro. These receptors came from a human donor who had recovered from COVID-19.

This rearrangement joins TRBV7-6 to TRBJ1-4, with a tentative D call TRBD1 (6 bases). Germline V lookup: CDR1 SGHVS, CDR2 FNYEAQ. This CDR3 comprises 15 residues. Trimming cost V 3 bases and J 6 bases, with 14 bases left between them. In DNA, the CDR3 is TGTGCCAGCAGCTTCAACAGGGAAGATTATGAAAAACTGTTTTTT. Protein sequence: CASSFNREDYEKLFF. Filled out from reference TRBV7-6 and TRBJ1-4, the complete variable domain reads GAGVSQSPRYKVTKRGQDVALRCDPISGHVSLYWYRQALGQGPEFLTYFNYEAQQDKSGLPNDRFSAERPEGSISTLTIQRTEQRDSAMYRCASSFNREDYEKLFFGSGTQLSVL.

The chain is built from TRBV4-1 and TRBJ2-5, with D maybe TRBD1 (6 bases). Trimming pared 3 bases from V and 4 bases from J, leaving 12 bases between. CDR3 length: 14 residues. CDR1 and CDR2 from the germline V gene are MGHRA and YSYEKL. The CDR3 DNA sequence: TGCGCCAGCAGCCATTTTCAGGGGCCAGAGACCCAGTACTTC. Translating it yields CASSHFQGPETQYF.

This chain joins TRBV7-6 and TRBJ1-1, with D maybe TRBD1 (5 bases). V lost 3 bases and J lost 3, with 11 bases in between. This CDR3 spans 14 amino acids. CDR1 and CDR2 (germline): SGHVS, FNYEAQ. CDR3 in amino acids: CASSFRLGDTEAFF. The CDR3, as DNA: TGTGCCAGCAGCTTCCGATTAGGGGACACTGAAGCTTTCTTT. The variable domain in full, completed from reference TRBV7-6 and TRBJ1-1, reads GAGVSQSPRYKVTKRGQDVALRCDPISGHVSLYWYRQALGQGPEFLTYFNYEAQQDKSGLPNDRFSAERPEGSISTLTIQRTEQRDSAMYRCASSFRLGDTEAFFGQGTRLTVV.

The chain employs TRBV7-2 and TRBJ2-2; 9 nucleotides agree with TRBD1. V shed 3 bases, J shed 8 bases, and the junction held 10 bases outside the gene matches. CDR1 is SGHTA and CDR2 is FQGNSA in the germline V gene. This CDR3 has 16 amino acids. CDR3 nucleotides: TGTGCCAGCAGCTTCGGGACAGGGAAGTCGGGAGGGGAGCTGTTTTTT. It specifies CASSFGTGKSGGELFF.

The rearrangement uses TRBV7-2 and TRBJ2-5; D gene ambiguous. Germline values: CDR1 SGHTA, CDR2 FQGNSA. V shed 3 bases and J shed 3 bases, with 11 bases lying between them. This CDR3 is 14 amino acids long. Here the CDR3 DNA reads TGTGCCAGCAGCTTGGGTCGGCGAGAAGAGACCCAGTACTTC. It specifies CASSLGRREETQYF.

The rearrangement links TRBV4-3 to TRBJ1-1; 7 positions match TRBD1. There are 13 residues in the CDR3. V lost 6 bases to trimming and J lost 5 bases; unmatched junction nucleotides: 6. Germline V CDR1 and CDR2: LGHNA, YSLEER. The CDR3 loop reads CASRRAGGTEAFF. CDR3 sequence (DNA): TGCGCCAGCAGACGGGCAGGGGGAACTGAAGCTTTCTTT.

V gene TRBV6-2 or TRBV6-3 combines with J gene TRBJ2-7, with 8 bases matching TRBD1. Germline CDR1 MNHEY, CDR2 SVGEGT. V was pared by 5 bases and J by 1 base, with 7 bases of the junction left unmatched. The CDR3 totals 15 residues. CDR3 protein: CASSDRGGLSYEQYF. CDR3 in DNA: TGTGCCAGCAGTGACAGGGGAGGTTTGTCCTACGAGCAGTACTTC.

This clonotype was recorded a few times. The chain links TRBV6-1 to TRBJ2-1, with D unresolved. The CDR3 contains 15 residues. Germline CDR1 and CDR2: MNHNS and SASEGT. V lost 7 bases and J lost 4, with 17 bases in between. The CDR3 is CASNQGRSEYNEQFF. DNA for the CDR3: TGTGCCAGCAATCAAGGGCGGAGTGAGTACAATGAGCAGTTCTTC.

This clonotype occurred a few times. In DNA form, the CDR3 reads TGTGCCACCCAAAGGACGGATAATCAGCCCCAGCATTTT. Its protein product is CATQRTDNQPQHF. The chain is built from TRBV10-3 and TRBJ1-5, with unresolved D. Trimming removed 10 bases from V and 4 bases from J, with 14 bases in between. The CDR3 covers 13 residues. The germline V gene has CDR1 ENHRY and CDR2 SYGVKD.

The V and J genes are TRBV27 and TRBJ2-7; 8 bases line up with TRBD2. Germline CDR1 and CDR2: MNHEY and SMNVEV (reference sequence). The CDR3 runs to 13 residues. V shed 2 bases and J 9 bases; nucleotides not matched to a gene: 6. In DNA, the CDR3 is TGTGCCAGCAGTTTAGTGCGGGGGGAGGCGCAGTACTTC. Protein sequence: CASSLVRGEAQYF.

A few counts support this clonotype. V is TRBV7-2 and J is TRBJ1-1, with D possibly being TRBD1 (5 bases). Germline V gene sequence: CDR1 SGHTA, CDR2 FQGNSA. The CDR3 has 16 amino acids. Trimming removed 1 base at V and 0 bases at J, with 12 bases between. CDR3 coding DNA: TGTGCCAGCAGCTTAGGAGGGGAGGGGATGAACACTGAAGCTTTCTTT. Translation: CASSLGGEGMNTEAFF.

This clonotype was found a few times. V gene TRBV2 combines with J gene TRBJ2-2, with D uncertain. The CDR3 is 12 amino acids. Trimming left V 3 bases short and J 12 bases short, with 11 bases between. CDR1 and CDR2 from the germline V gene are SNHLY and FYNNEI. CDR3 DNA: TGTGCCAGCAGTGAGACCGCCGTGAAGCTGTTTTTT. Translating it yields CASSETAVKLFF.

The J gene is TRBJ2-5, the V gene TRBV6-2 or TRBV6-3; D remains unclear. The germline V gene encodes CDR1 MNHEY and CDR2 SVGEGT. This CDR3 spans 14 amino acids. Deletions cut 3 bases from V and 6 bases from J, with 14 bases between. CDR3 sequence (DNA): TGTGCCAGCAGTTATATAGGCCCAAGGCAGACCCAGTACTTC. The encoded protein is CASSYIGPRQTQYF.

This clonotype was recorded once. The V and J genes are TRBV14 and TRBJ2-1; D is perhaps TRBD1 or TRBD2 (5 bases each). Trimming took off 1 base at V and 10 bases at J, with 17 bases between the two ends. The CDR3 has 15 residues. Germline loops: CDR1 SGHDN, CDR2 FVKESK. The CDR3 DNA follows: TGTGCCAGCAGCCAAGCTATAGGGACCGTGGGCGAGCAGTTCTTC. It codes for CASSQAIGTVGEQFF.

The V gene is TRBV3-1, the J gene TRBJ1-5, with TRBD1 as a possible D gene (6 bases). Germline CDR1 is LGHDT and CDR2 is YNNKEL (reference sequence). The CDR3 has 14 amino acids. V lost 4 bases and J 3 bases, leaving 10 bases between the germline ends. The CDR3 protein is CASSRQGHNQPQHF. In nucleotides, the CDR3 is TGTGCCAGCAGCCGTCAGGGGCACAATCAGCCCCAGCATTTT.

In this sample, this clonotype turned up once. The chain carries TRBV20-1 and TRBJ2-3, with TRBD1 matching 9 bases. The V gene end was trimmed by 2 bases and the J gene end by 6 bases; junction bases not matched to a gene: 6. Germline V gene sequence: CDR1 DFQATT, CDR2 SNEGSKA (reference sequence). The CDR3 has 14 residues. In nucleotides, the CDR3 is TGCAGTGCTAGAAGCCGACAGGGGGGGGATACGCAGTATTTT. The encoded protein is CSARSRQGGDTQYF.

The chain uses TRBV7-9 and TRBJ2-7; possibly TRBD2 for D (6 bases). Germline V gives CDR1 SEHNR, CDR2 FQNEAQ (reference sequence). Deletions cut 7 bases from V and 3 bases from J, with 10 bases between. The CDR3 is made up of 12 amino acids. The CDR3 is CASTRGNYEQYF. CDR3 DNA: TGTGCCAGCACCCGGGGGAACTACGAGCAGTACTTC.

This chain links TRBV7-2 with TRBJ1-3, with D unresolved. Trimming took 0 bases from V and 9 from J, leaving 6 bases between them. This CDR3 is built from 12 residues. Germline V lookup: CDR1 SGHTA, CDR2 FQGNSA. CDR3 residues: CASSLAGITIYF. Written as DNA, the CDR3 is TGTGCCAGCAGCTTAGCAGGGATCACCATATATTTT.

The V and J genes are TRBV19 and TRBJ2-1; D remains ambiguous. CDR3 length equals 11 residues. Trimming removed 5 bases at V and 8 bases at J, with 7 bases between. CDR1 LNHDA and CDR2 SQIVND come from the germline V gene (reference sequence). Here the CDR3 reads CASSARDEQFF. In nucleotides, the CDR3 is TGTGCCAGTAGTGCGCGCGATGAGCAGTTCTTC.

V usage is TRBV12-3 or TRBV12-4 and J usage is TRBJ1-6, with a possible D match to TRBD1 (6 bases). The CDR3 extends over 13 amino acids. V lost 7 bases and J 9 bases, leaving 13 bases between the germline ends. The CDR3 region is CASNRDTFSPLHF. DNA of the CDR3: TGTGCCAGCAACCGGGACACATTTTCACCCCTCCACTTT.

This clonotype was seen just once. The rearrangement joins TRBV20-1 to TRBJ1-1, with a tentative D call TRBD1 (5 bases). CDR3 length: 14 amino acids. Germline-derived CDR1 and CDR2 are DFQATT and SNEGSKA (reference sequence). V lost 3 bases to trimming and J lost 5 bases, with 16 bases between them. This chain's CDR3 is CSASGGVRGTEAFF. DNA for the CDR3: TGCAGTGCTAGCGGGGGGGTGCGGGGAACTGAAGCTTTCTTT.

This chain joins TRBV7-8 and TRBJ2-3; D is possibly TRBD2 (5 bases). The CDR3 has 15 residues. Looked up from germline, CDR1 is SGHVS and CDR2 is FQNEAQ. Trimming cost V 1 base and J 8 bases, with 16 bases left between them. In DNA form, the CDR3 reads TGTGCCAGCAGCTTAGATAGAGGGAAATCTGGTACGCAGTATTTT. As protein: CASSLDRGKSGTQYF.

This chain joins TRBV12-3 or TRBV12-4 and TRBJ1-2, with a weak D call TRBD1 (5 bases). CDR3 length equals 14 residues. V was pared by 2 bases and J by 4 bases, with 11 bases between. CDR3: CASSLKGTGYGYTF. In nucleotides, the CDR3 is TGTGCCAGCAGTTTAAAGGGGACGGGCTATGGCTACACCTTC.

The chain uses TRBV12-3 or TRBV12-4 and TRBJ1-1; 9 bases align to TRBD1. Trimming removed 5 bases from V and 13 bases from J; junction bases left unmatched: 8. This CDR3 contains 12 residues. The DNA for the CDR3 is TGTGCCAGCAGTCTCACAGGGGGCTCGGGTTTCTTT. Translating it yields CASSLTGGSGFF.

The J gene is TRBJ2-1, the V gene TRBV9; a possible D gene is TRBD2 (6 bases). V was clipped by 4 bases and J by 5 bases, with 13 bases between them. The CDR3 spans 14 residues. Germline-derived CDR1 and CDR2 are SGDLS and YYNGEE. The CDR3, as DNA: TGTGCCAGCAGCCTTGGGACTTTTAACAATGAGCAGTTCTTC. It translates to CASSLGTFNNEQFF.

The chain links TRBV15 to TRBJ1-1; D is perhaps TRBD1 (5 bases). CDR1 LNHNV and CDR2 YYDKDF come from the germline V gene (reference sequence). The germline V and J ends were trimmed by 8 bases and 5 bases, with 15 bases remaining between them. This CDR3 comprises 13 residues. The CDR3 reads CATSTGEGTEAFF. Written as DNA, the CDR3 is TGTGCCACCTCCACAGGTGAGGGGACTGAAGCTTTCTTT.